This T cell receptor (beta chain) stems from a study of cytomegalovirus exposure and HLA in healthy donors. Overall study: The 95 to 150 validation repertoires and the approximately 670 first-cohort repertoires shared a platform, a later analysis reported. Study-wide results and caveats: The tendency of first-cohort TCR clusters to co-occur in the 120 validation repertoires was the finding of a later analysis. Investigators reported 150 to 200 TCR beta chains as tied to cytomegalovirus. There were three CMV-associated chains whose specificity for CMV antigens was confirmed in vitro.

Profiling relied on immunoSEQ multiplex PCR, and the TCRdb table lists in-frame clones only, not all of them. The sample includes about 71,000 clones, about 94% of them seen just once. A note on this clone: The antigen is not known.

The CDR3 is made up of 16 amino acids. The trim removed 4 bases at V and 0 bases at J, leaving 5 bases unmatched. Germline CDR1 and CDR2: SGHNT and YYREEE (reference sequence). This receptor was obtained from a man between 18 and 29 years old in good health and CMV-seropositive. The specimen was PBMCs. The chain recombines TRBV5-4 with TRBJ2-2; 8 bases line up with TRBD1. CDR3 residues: CASSKDRAPNTGELFF. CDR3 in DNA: TGTGCCAGCAGCAAGGACAGGGCTCCGAACACCGGGGAGCTGTTTTTT.